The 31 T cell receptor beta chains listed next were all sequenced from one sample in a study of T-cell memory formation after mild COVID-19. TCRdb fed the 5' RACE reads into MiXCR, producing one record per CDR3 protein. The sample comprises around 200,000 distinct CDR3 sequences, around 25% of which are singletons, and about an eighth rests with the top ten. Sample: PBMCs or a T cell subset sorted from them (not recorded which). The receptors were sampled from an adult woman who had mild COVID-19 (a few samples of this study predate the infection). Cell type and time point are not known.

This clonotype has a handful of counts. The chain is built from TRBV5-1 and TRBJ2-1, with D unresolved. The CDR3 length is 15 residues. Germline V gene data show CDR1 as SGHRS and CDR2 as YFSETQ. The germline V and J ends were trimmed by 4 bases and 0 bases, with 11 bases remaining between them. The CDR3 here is CASSIGHSSYNEQFF. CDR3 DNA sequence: TGCGCCAGCAGCATCGGCCACAGCTCCTACAATGAGCAGTTCTTC. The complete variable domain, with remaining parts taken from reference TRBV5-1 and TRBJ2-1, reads KAGVTQTPRYLIKTRGQQVTLSCSPISGHRSVSWYQQTPGQGLQFLFEYFSETQRNKGNFPGRFSGRQFSNSRSEMNVSTLELGDSALYLCASSIGHSSYNEQFFGPGTRLTVL.

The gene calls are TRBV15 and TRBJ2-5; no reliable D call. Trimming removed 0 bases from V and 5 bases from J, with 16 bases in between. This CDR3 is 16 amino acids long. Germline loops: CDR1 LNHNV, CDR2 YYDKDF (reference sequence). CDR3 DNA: TGTGCCACCAGCAGAGATATGCTAGTCGGCGGCGAGACCCAGTACTTC. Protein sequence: CATSRDMLVGGETQYF.

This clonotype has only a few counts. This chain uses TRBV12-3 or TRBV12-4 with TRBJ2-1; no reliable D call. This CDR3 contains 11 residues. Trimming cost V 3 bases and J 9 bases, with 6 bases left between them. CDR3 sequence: CASSFGSEQFF. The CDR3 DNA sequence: TGTGCCAGCAGTTTTGGTAGTGAGCAGTTCTTC.

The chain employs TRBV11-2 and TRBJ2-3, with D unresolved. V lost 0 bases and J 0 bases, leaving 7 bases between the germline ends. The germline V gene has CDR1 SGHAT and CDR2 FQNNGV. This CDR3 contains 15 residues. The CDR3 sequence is CASSLDAASTDTQYF. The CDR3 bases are TGTGCCAGCAGCTTAGATGCGGCTAGCACAGATACGCAGTATTTT.

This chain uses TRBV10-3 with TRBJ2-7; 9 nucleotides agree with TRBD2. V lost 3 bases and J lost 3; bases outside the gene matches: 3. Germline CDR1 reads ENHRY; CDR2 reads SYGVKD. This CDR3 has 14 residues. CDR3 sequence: CAISERREGYEQYF. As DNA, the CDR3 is TGTGCCATCAGTGAACGGCGGGAGGGCTACGAGCAGTACTTC.

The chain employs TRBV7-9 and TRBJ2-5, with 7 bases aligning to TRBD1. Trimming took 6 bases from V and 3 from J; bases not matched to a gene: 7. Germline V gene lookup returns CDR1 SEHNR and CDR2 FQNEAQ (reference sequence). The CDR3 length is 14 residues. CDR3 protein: CASRDGQVEETQYF. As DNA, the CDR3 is TGTGCCAGCAGGGACGGACAGGTCGAAGAGACCCAGTACTTC.

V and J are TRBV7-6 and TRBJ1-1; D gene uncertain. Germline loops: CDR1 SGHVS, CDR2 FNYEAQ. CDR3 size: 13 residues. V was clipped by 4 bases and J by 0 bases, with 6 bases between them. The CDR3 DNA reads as TGTGCCAGCAGCTCACGGTTGAACACTGAAGCTTTCTTT. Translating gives CASSSRLNTEAFF.

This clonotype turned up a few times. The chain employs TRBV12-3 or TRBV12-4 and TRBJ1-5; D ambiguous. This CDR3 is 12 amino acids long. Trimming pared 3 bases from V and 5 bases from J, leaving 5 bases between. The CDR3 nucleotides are TGTGCCAGCAGTTTCGGAGATCAGCCCCAGCATTTT. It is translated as CASSFGDQPQHF.

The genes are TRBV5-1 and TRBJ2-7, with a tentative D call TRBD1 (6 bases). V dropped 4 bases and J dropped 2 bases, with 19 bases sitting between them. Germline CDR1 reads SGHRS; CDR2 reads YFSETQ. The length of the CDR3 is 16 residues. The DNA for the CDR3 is TGCGCCAGCAGCCTGGTCGGGCAGGACAGAGCCTACGAGCAGTACTTC. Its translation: CASSLVGQDRAYEQYF.

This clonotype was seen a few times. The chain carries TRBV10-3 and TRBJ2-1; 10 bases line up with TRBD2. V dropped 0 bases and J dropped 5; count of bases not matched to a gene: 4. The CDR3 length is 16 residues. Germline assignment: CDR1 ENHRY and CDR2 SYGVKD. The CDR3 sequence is CAISESRLAGDNEQFF. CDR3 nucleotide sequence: TGTGCCATCAGTGAGTCGCGGCTAGCGGGAGACAATGAGCAGTTCTTC.

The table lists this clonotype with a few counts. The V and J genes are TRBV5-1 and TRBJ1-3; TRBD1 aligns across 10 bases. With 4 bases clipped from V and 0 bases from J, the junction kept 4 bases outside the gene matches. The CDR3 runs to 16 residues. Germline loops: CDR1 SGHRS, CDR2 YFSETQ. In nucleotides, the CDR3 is TGCGCCAGCAGCCCGACAGGGGGCTCCTCTGGAAACACCATATATTTT. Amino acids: CASSPTGGSSGNTIYF.

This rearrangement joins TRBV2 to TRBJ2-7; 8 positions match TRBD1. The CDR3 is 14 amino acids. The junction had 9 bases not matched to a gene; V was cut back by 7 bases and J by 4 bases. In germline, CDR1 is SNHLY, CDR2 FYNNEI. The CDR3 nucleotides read TGTGCCAGCACTATAGACAGGGGACGGTACGAGCAGTACTTC. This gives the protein CASTIDRGRYEQYF.

CDR3 in DNA: TGTGCCAGCAGCCAAGGACCCGGGAGGTCCTACAATGAGCAGTTCTTC. It translates to CASSQGPGRSYNEQFF. The chain employs TRBV14 and TRBJ2-1; 7 bases match TRBD2. Germline V gives CDR1 SGHDN, CDR2 FVKESK. After removal of 1 base from V and 1 base from J, the junction contained 4 bases not matched to a gene. This CDR3 is built from 16 residues.

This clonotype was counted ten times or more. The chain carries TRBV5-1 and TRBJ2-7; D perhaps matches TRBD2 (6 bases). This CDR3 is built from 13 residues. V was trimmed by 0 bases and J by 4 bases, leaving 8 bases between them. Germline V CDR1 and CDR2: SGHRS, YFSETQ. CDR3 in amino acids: CASSLGSGYEQYF. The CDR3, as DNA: TGCGCCAGCAGCTTGGGCAGCGGGTACGAGCAGTACTTC. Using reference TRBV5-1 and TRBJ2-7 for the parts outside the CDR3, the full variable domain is KAGVTQTPRYLIKTRGQQVTLSCSPISGHRSVSWYQQTPGQGLQFLFEYFSETQRNKGNFPGRFSGRQFSNSRSEMNVSTLELGDSALYLCASSLGSGYEQYFGPGTRLTVT.

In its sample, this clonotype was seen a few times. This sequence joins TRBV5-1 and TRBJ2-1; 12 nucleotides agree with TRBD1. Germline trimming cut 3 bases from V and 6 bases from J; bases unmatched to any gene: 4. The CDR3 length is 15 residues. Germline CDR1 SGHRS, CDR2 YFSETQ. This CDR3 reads CASSWGQGARNEQFF. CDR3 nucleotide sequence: TGCGCCAGCAGCTGGGGACAGGGGGCGCGCAATGAGCAGTTCTTC.

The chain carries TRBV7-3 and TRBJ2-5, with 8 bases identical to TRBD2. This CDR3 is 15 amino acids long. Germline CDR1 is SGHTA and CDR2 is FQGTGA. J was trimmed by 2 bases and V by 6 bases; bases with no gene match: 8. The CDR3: CASSPTSGFQETQYF. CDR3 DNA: TGTGCCAGCAGTCCTACTAGCGGATTTCAAGAGACCCAGTACTTC.

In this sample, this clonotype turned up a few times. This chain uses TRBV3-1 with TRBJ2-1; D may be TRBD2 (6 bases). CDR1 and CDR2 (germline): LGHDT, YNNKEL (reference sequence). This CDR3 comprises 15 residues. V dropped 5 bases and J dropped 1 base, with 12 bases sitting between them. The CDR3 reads CASSAGTESYNEQFF. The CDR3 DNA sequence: TGTGCCAGCAGCGCCGGGACTGAGTCCTACAATGAGCAGTTCTTC.

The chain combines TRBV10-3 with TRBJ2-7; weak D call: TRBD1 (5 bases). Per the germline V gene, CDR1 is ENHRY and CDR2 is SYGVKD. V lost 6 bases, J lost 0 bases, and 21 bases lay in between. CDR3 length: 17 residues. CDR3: CAISQPPEQGNSYEQYF. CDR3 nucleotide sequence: TGTGCCATCAGCCAACCTCCCGAGCAGGGAAACTCCTACGAGCAGTACTTC.

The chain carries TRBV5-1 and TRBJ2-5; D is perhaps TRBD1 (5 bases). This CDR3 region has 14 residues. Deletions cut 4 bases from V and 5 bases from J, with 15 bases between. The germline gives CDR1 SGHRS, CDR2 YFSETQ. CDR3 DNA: TGCGCCAGCAGCCCCTTGGGTCCAGGGGAGACCCAGTACTTC. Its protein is CASSPLGPGETQYF.

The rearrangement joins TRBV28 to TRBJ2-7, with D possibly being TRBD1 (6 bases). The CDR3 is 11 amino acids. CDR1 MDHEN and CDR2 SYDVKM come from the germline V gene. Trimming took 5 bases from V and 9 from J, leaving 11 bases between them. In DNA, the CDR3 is TGTGCCAGCAGTCTCCCGACAGGGCAGTACTTC. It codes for CASSLPTGQYF.

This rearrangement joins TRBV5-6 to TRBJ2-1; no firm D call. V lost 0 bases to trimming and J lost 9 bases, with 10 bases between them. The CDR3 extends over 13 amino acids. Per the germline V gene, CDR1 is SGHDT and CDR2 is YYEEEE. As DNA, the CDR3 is TGTGCCAGCAGCTTGGCCTCAGTGTTTGAGCAGTTCTTC. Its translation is CASSLASVFEQFF.

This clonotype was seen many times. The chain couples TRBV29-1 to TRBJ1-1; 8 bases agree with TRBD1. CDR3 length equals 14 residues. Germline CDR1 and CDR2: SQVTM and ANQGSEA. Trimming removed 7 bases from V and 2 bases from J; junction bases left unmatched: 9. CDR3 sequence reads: CSAGQGSFNTEAFF. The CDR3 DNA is TGCAGCGCCGGACAGGGATCATTTAACACTGAAGCTTTCTTT.

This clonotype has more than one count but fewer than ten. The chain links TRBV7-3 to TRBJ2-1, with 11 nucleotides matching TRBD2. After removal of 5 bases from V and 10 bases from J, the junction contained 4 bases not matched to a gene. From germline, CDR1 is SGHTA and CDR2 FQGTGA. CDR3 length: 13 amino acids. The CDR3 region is CASSILAGGEQFF. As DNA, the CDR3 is TGTGCCAGCAGCATCCTAGCGGGGGGAGAGCAGTTCTTC.

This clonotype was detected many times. CDR3 DNA: TGCAGTGCACGGGGTGGGGGGACTGAAGCTTTCTTT. The encoded protein is CSARGGGTEAFF. The rearrangement links TRBV20-1 to TRBJ1-1, with D possibly matching TRBD1 (5 bases). The V end was cut by 6 bases, the J end by 5 bases, with 13 bases between. The CDR3 extends over 12 amino acids. Germline-derived CDR1 and CDR2 are DFQATT and SNEGSKA (reference sequence).

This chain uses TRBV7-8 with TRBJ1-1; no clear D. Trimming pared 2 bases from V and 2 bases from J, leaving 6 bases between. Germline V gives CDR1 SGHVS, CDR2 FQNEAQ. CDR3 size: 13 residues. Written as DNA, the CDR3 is TGTGCCAGCAGCTTACATGTAAACACTGAAGCTTTCTTT. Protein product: CASSLHVNTEAFF.

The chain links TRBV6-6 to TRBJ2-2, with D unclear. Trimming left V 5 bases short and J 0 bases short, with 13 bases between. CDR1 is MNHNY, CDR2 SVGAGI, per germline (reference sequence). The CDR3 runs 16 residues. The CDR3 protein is CASSDTDPANTGELFF. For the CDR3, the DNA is TGTGCCAGCAGTGATACGGACCCCGCGAACACCGGGGAGCTGTTTTTT.

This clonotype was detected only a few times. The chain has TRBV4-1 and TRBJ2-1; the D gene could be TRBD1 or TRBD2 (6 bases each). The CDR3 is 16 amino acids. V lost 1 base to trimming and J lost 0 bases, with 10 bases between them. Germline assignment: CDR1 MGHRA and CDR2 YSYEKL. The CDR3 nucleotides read TGCGCCAGCAGCCAAGGGAGGGGGGTCTCCTACAATGAGCAGTTCTTC. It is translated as CASSQGRGVSYNEQFF.

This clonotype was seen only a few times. The DNA of the CDR3 is TGCAGTGCTAGAGATAGAGGCGGGGGAGACTCAGATACGCAGTATTTT. This sequence encodes CSARDRGGGDSDTQYF. The chain links TRBV20-1 to TRBJ2-3; 7 bases line up with TRBD2. This CDR3 contains 16 residues. Per the germline V gene, CDR1 is DFQATT and CDR2 is SNEGSKA (reference sequence). After removal of 0 bases from V and 4 bases from J, the junction contained 10 bases not matched to a gene.

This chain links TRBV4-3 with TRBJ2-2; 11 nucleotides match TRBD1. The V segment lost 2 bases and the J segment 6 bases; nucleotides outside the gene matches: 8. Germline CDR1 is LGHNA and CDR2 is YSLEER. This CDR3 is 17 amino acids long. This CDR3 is CASSQLGTGGHAGELFF. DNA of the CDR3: TGCGCCAGCAGCCAATTGGGGACAGGGGGACACGCCGGGGAGCTGTTTTTT.

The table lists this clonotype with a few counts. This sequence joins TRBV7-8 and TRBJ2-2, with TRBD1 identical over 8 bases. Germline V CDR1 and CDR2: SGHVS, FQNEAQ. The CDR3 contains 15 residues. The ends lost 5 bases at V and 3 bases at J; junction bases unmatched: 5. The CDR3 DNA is TGTGCCAGCAGCCCGAGACAGGGGCACACCGGGGAGCTGTTTTTT. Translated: CASSPRQGHTGELFF.

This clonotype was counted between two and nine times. The CDR3 here is CASLRTGLQPQHF. The CDR3 DNA sequence: TGTGCCAGCCTTCGAACAGGGCTCCAGCCCCAGCATTTT. The chain uses TRBV6-1 and TRBJ1-5; a possible D gene is TRBD1 (6 bases). V lost 8 bases to trimming and J lost 7 bases, with 15 bases between them. The CDR3 spans 13 residues. Germline CDR1 is MNHNS and CDR2 is SASEGT.